One and the same sample provided the 16 T cell receptor beta chains below, sequenced in a study of response to subunit inactivated influenza vaccine. TCRdb used MiXCR to reprocess the RT-PCR reads, holding one entry per CDR3 protein. The sample comprises more than 700,000 distinct CDR3 sequences, about 20% of which are singletons, and approximately 10% rests with the top ten. This specimen was PBMCs from blood, taken roughly 5 days after vaccination. These TCRs come from a middle-aged man who received an inactivated influenza vaccine.

The CDR3 DNA reads TGTGCCAGCAGTTTAAGACGGGACGGGAATGAGCAGTTCTTC. Its protein is CASSLRRDGNEQFF. The chain carries TRBV12-3 or TRBV12-4 and TRBJ2-1; D possibly matches TRBD1 or TRBD2 (5 bases each). CDR3 length: 14 residues. Trimming left V 2 bases short and J 7 bases short, with 12 bases between.

This clonotype has more than one count but fewer than ten. The chain carries TRBV5-6 and TRBJ2-5; D is possibly TRBD1 (5 bases). This CDR3 region has 14 residues. Deletions cut 3 bases from V and 2 bases from J, with 11 bases between. Germline V gene data show CDR1 as SGHDT and CDR2 as YYEEEE. The CDR3 protein is CASSWGLGQETQYF. The CDR3, as DNA: TGTGCCAGCAGCTGGGGCTTGGGTCAAGAGACCCAGTACTTC.

The chain carries TRBV20-1 and TRBJ2-2; TRBD2 aligns across 12 bases. The V and J ends lost 0 bases and 8 bases, in that order; junction bases with no gene match: 10. The CDR3 consists of 17 residues. Germline lookup yields CDR1 DFQATT and CDR2 SNEGSKA (reference sequence). Written as DNA, the CDR3 is TGCAGTGCTAGAGATGGATGGACTAGCGGGGCCAGGGGGGAGCTGTTTTTT. It encodes CSARDGWTSGARGELFF.

This chain uses TRBV27 with TRBJ1-2; tentative D call: TRBD1 (6 bases). Germline V CDR1 and CDR2: MNHEY, SMNVEV (reference sequence). The CDR3 length is 15 residues. Trimming left V 2 bases short and J 0 bases short, with 10 bases between. The CDR3 nucleotides read TGTGCCAGCAGTTTAATCGGACAGACTAACTATGGCTACACCTTC. This codes for CASSLIGQTNYGYTF.

This clonotype was detected only a few times. The chain has TRBV12-3 or TRBV12-4 and TRBJ1-2; a weak D match, TRBD1 (5 bases). V was cut by 4 bases and J by 4 bases, with 13 bases left in between. The CDR3 sequence is 14 residues long. The CDR3 spells CASSSSTAAYGYTF. CDR3 coding DNA: TGTGCCAGCAGTTCCTCGACAGCGGCCTATGGCTACACCTTC.

This clonotype was counted only a few times. The chain recombines TRBV10-3 with TRBJ2-3, with D maybe TRBD2 (6 bases). This CDR3 region has 14 residues. Trimming stripped 3 bases from V and 3 bases from J, with 10 bases between. Germline V CDR1 and CDR2: ENHRY, SYGVKD. In nucleotides, the CDR3 is TGTGCCATCAGTGACGGGGGAAGGACAGATACGCAGTATTTT. The encoded protein is CAISDGGRTDTQYF.

This clonotype was seen many times. The rearrangement links TRBV20-1 to TRBJ1-5, with 9 bases fitting TRBD1. Unmatched junction bases numbered 1, after V lost 3 bases and J lost 1 base. There are 14 residues in the CDR3. Per germline, CDR1 DFQATT and CDR2 SNEGSKA (reference sequence). The CDR3, as DNA: TGCAGTGCTAGGACAGGGGGAAGCAATCAGCCCCAGCATTTT. The encoded protein is CSARTGGSNQPQHF.

In its sample, this clonotype was seen a few times. V and J are TRBV7-8 and TRBJ1-5, with TRBD1 as a possible D gene (5 bases). This CDR3 comprises 16 residues. Between the trimmed V and J ends, which lost 0 bases and 3 bases, there was a span of 12 bases. Germline V lookup: CDR1 SGHVS, CDR2 FQNEAQ. CDR3 coding DNA: TGTGCCAGCAGCTTAGCTCTCAGACAGAACAATCAGCCCCAGCATTTT. This translates into CASSLALRQNNQPQHF.

The chain is built from TRBV29-1 and TRBJ2-2; D unresolved. This CDR3 has 16 residues. V was clipped by 4 bases and J by 4 bases, with 19 bases between them. Germline CDR1 and CDR2: SQVTM and ANQGSEA. CDR3 sequence (DNA): TGCAGCGTTGCTGGGATCTTGAGAAAGGGCACCGGGGAGCTGTTTTTT. Protein: CSVAGILRKGTGELFF.

V usage is TRBV4-1 and J usage is TRBJ2-2, with 9 bases fitting TRBD1. Germline values: CDR1 MGHRA, CDR2 YSYEKL. The CDR3 spans 16 residues. V was pared by 5 bases and J by 6 bases, with 10 bases of the junction left unmatched. In DNA, the CDR3 is TGCGCCAGCAGCGACCTTGTGGGACAGGGAGCCGGGGAGCTGTTTTTT. This codes for CASSDLVGQGAGELFF.

The chain joins TRBV5-1 to TRBJ2-6, with 7 positions matching TRBD1. This CDR3 contains 17 residues. The V gene's germline CDR1 is SGHRS and CDR2 YFSETQ. After removal of 4 bases from V and 3 bases from J, the junction contained 10 bases not matched to a gene. CDR3: CASSDLRQGGGANVLTF. For the CDR3, the DNA is TGCGCCAGCAGCGACTTACGACAGGGTGGTGGGGCCAACGTCCTGACTTTC.

This clonotype has just a few counts. The J gene is TRBJ2-1, the V gene TRBV6-5, with D possibly matching TRBD2 (7 bases). This CDR3 has 15 residues. The germline V and J ends were trimmed by 5 bases and 5 bases, with 16 bases remaining between them. Per germline, CDR1 MNHEY and CDR2 SVGAGI. CDR3 in amino acids: CASSHTRGGDNEQFF. As DNA, the CDR3 is TGTGCCAGCAGTCATACTAGAGGGGGGGACAATGAGCAGTTCTTC.

The chain links TRBV9 to TRBJ1-1; TRBD1 aligns across 8 bases. Germline V CDR1 and CDR2: SGDLS, YYNGEE. There are 16 residues in the CDR3. V lost 2 bases and J lost 4; bases outside the gene matches: 10. In nucleotides, the CDR3 is TGTGCCAGCAGCGTTGGGACAGGCCCAATGGGCACTGAAGCTTTCTTT. Amino acids: CASSVGTGPMGTEAFF.

This clonotype was found a few times. The rearrangement uses TRBV20-1 and TRBJ2-1; D is perhaps TRBD1 (6 bases). The germline V gene encodes CDR1 DFQATT and CDR2 SNEGSKA (reference sequence). This CDR3 has 14 residues. Trimming removed 8 bases from V and 8 bases from J, with 22 bases in between. This CDR3 reads CSLKAMGWGHEQFF. CDR3 bases: TGCAGTCTAAAAGCGATGGGTTGGGGGCATGAGCAGTTCTTC.

The genes are TRBV5-1 and TRBJ2-2; D is perhaps TRBD1 (6 bases). The germline CDR1 and CDR2 sequences are SGHRS and YFSETQ. The CDR3 is made up of 18 amino acids. Trimming left V 3 bases short and J 6 bases short, with 24 bases between. Here the CDR3 reads CASSSDGQFFSGPGELFF. In nucleotides, the CDR3 is TGCGCCAGCAGCTCGGATGGACAGTTTTTTTCTGGCCCCGGGGAGCTGTTTTTT.

In this sample, this clonotype turned up a few times. CDR3 amino acids: CSVEPGHPNTEAFF. DNA of the CDR3: TGCAGCGTGGAACCGGGACACCCGAACACTGAAGCTTTCTTT. This chain connects TRBV29-1 to TRBJ1-1, with D maybe TRBD1 (6 bases). CDR3 length: 14 amino acids. Trimming pared 6 bases from V and 1 base from J, leaving 15 bases between. CDR1 is SQVTM, CDR2 ANQGSEA, per germline.